This T cell receptor beta chain was identified during a study of T cell repertoires in cytomegalovirus infection. Of note for this clonotype: The antigen remains undetermined.

Germline V lookup: CDR1 LNHDA, CDR2 SQIVND (reference sequence). CDR3 length: 14 amino acids. The V gene lost 4 bases and the J gene lost 4 bases, with 11 bases spanning the gap. TCRdb used MiXCR to reprocess the reads, holding one entry per CDR3 protein. The data show over 200,000 distinct CDR3 sequences, roughly an eighth seen once. Study-wide points: Within the response measured ex vivo, HLA-C-restricted CMV-specific TCR beta clonotypes were dominant. Summed frequency of shared TCR beta families picked out CMV carriers who also had the relevant HLA.

The chain uses TRBV19 and TRBJ1-5; weak D call: TRBD1 (6 bases). Sequenced material: PBMCs. This receptor was identified in a human donor in good health (CMV status not recorded). Some clones in this sample may be carry-over from other donors' samples. As DNA, the CDR3 is TGTGCCAGTAGTAGAGAAGGACAGAATCAGCCCCAGCATTTT. Its protein is CASSREGQNQPQHF.